The 9 T cell receptor beta chains reported below all come from one sample, sequenced in a study of CD8 T cells in ankylosing spondylitis. Each CDR3 protein gets one entry after TCRdb re-called the 5' RACE reads with MiXCR. This sample has 250,000 to 350,000 distinct CDR3 sequences, with around 20% found just once. What was sequenced was blood, either unsorted or a sorted T cell fraction (not recorded which). The source is a male donor with ankylosing spondylitis or in good health (not recorded which).

The CDR3 region is CASSWRDRQKGAYEQYV. CDR3 DNA: TGCGCCAGCAGCTGGCGGGACAGACAAAAGGGGGCCTACGAGCAGTACGTC. This chain uses TRBV5-1 with TRBJ2-7; TRBD1 is a possible D gene (7 bases). Germline V gene data show CDR1 as SGHRS and CDR2 as YFSETQ. This CDR3 has 17 amino acids. V lost 3 bases and J 2 bases, leaving 21 bases between the germline ends.

The table lists this clonotype with a few counts. J is TRBJ1-5 and V is TRBV12-3 or TRBV12-4; 8 bases match TRBD1. V was pared by 5 bases and J by 7 bases, with 10 bases of the junction left unmatched. This CDR3 has 15 amino acids. The CDR3 DNA is TGTGCCAGCAGTCTCCGACAGGGGAGTCTACAGCCCCAGCATTTT. Its translation is CASSLRQGSLQPQHF.

The V and J genes are TRBV29-1 and TRBJ2-2; D may be TRBD1 or TRBD2 (5 bases each). Germline lookup yields CDR1 SQVTM and CDR2 ANQGSEA. The CDR3 consists of 14 residues. V was pared by 5 bases and J by 0 bases, with 10 bases between. The CDR3 protein is CSVRDAPNTGELFF. As DNA, the CDR3 is TGCAGCGTTCGGGACGCTCCGAACACCGGGGAGCTGTTTTTT.

This rearrangement joins TRBV12-3 or TRBV12-4 to TRBJ2-1; the match to TRBD2 covers 16 bases. The V gene end was trimmed by 7 bases and the J gene end by 5 bases; junction bases not matched to a gene: 23. The length of the CDR3 is 22 residues. The CDR3 loop reads CASTDHPGLAGGRSRIHNEQFF. In nucleotides, the CDR3 is TGTGCCAGCACCGACCACCCGGGACTAGCGGGGGGGCGCTCTAGAATCCACAATGAGCAGTTCTTC.

As concerns this clonotype: A clone one base away is much larger, so this may be a read error. The chain recombines TRBV2 with TRBJ1-2; D is perhaps TRBD1 (5 bases). V dropped 6 bases and J dropped 2 bases, with 10 bases sitting between them. Per germline, CDR1 SNHLY and CDR2 FYNNEI. The CDR3 loop spans 13 amino acids. Here the CDR3 DNA reads TGTGCCAGCAGCGCACAGGTCAACTATGGCTACACCTTC. Protein product: CASSAQVNYGYTF.

This clonotype turned up a few times. The rearrangement uses TRBV28 and TRBJ2-1; TRBD2 aligns across 9 bases. Per the germline V gene, CDR1 is MDHEN and CDR2 is SYDVKM. This CDR3 spans 18 amino acids. With 4 bases clipped from V and 5 bases from J, the junction kept 15 bases outside the gene matches. The CDR3 spells CASSSLGGGGALNNEQFF. The CDR3 DNA reads as TGTGCCAGCAGTTCCCTTGGGGGCGGGGGGGCCTTGAACAATGAGCAGTTCTTC.

This clonotype occurred many times. V gene TRBV5-8 combines with J gene TRBJ1-1; possibly TRBD1 for D (6 bases). Between the trimmed V and J ends, which lost 0 bases and 10 bases, there was a span of 13 bases. The CDR3 has 13 amino acids. The germline gives CDR1 SGHTS, CDR2 YDEGEE. The CDR3 reads CASSLVYRVGAFF. CDR3 DNA: TGTGCCAGCAGCTTGGTATACAGGGTGGGAGCTTTCTTT.

The chain couples TRBV5-1 to TRBJ2-5, with D maybe TRBD2 (5 bases). Trimming took 1 base from V and 5 from J, leaving 18 bases between them. CDR1 SGHRS and CDR2 YFSETQ come from the germline V gene. This CDR3 comprises 16 residues. The CDR3 nucleotides read TGCGCCAGCAGCTTGAGGTCTAGGGCAGGCGGGGAGACCCAGTACTTC. This sequence encodes CASSLRSRAGGETQYF. Complete variable domain (other parts from reference TRBV5-1 and TRBJ2-5): KAGVTQTPRYLIKTRGQQVTLSCSPISGHRSVSWYQQTPGQGLQFLFEYFSETQRNKGNFPGRFSGRQFSNSRSEMNVSTLELGDSALYLCASSLRSRAGGETQYFGPGTRLLVL.

This clonotype was seen at least ten times. The chain couples TRBV12-3 or TRBV12-4 to TRBJ1-2, with D unresolved. The CDR3 extends over 12 amino acids. Trimming cost V 7 bases and J 4 bases, with 10 bases left between them. Here the CDR3 reads CASKWTAYGYTF. The CDR3 DNA is TGTGCCAGCAAATGGACCGCCTATGGCTACACCTTC.